The 6 T cell receptor beta chains below all came from one sample that was sequenced in a study of OX40 agonist ivuxolimab in advanced cancers. Using immunoSEQ multiplex PCR, the repertoire was profiled, and TCRdb retains in-frame clones only, with some absent. The table lists some 60,000 clones, over 70% of them singletons. The sequences come from CD4+ or CD8+ T cells sorted from blood, collected in a trial of the OX40 agonist ivuxolimab. The receptor set was obtained from an adult with an advanced solid tumor such as melanoma, head and neck, liver or kidney cancer.

This chain joins TRBV5-8 and TRBJ2-3, with 8 bases matching TRBD1. There are 16 residues in the CDR3. The trim removed 4 bases at V and 0 bases at J, leaving 7 bases unmatched. The germline V gene encodes CDR1 SGHTS and CDR2 YDEGEE. The CDR3: CASSQGQARSTDTQYF. CDR3 bases: TGTGCCAGCAGCCAGGGACAGGCCAGGAGCACAGATACGCAGTATTTT. The full variable domain, with the rest looked up from reference TRBV5-8 and TRBJ2-3, is EAGVTQSPTHLIKTRGQQATLRCSPISGHTSVYWYQQALGLGLQFLLWYDEGEERNRGNFPPRFSGRQFPNYSSELNVNALELEDSALYLCASSQGQARSTDTQYFGPGTRLTVL.

The count of this clone is one. This sequence joins TRBV15 and TRBJ2-7; maybe TRBD1 (5 bases). The V gene lost 1 base and the J gene lost 0 bases, with 10 bases spanning the gap. The CDR3 totals 15 residues. Germline-derived CDR1 and CDR2 are LNHNV and YYDKDF (reference sequence). The CDR3 nucleotides read TGTGCCACCAGCAGAGGCCAGGGCCTCTCCTACGAGCAGTACTTC. Amino acid sequence: CATSRGQGLSYEQYF.

J is TRBJ2-1 and V is TRBV11-2, with 8 nucleotides matching TRBD2. Germline V gene lookup returns CDR1 SGHAT and CDR2 FQNNGV. With V trimmed by 1 base and J by 7 bases, 6 bases remained unmatched. The CDR3 runs to 15 residues. Here the CDR3 reads CASSLASGSVNEQFF. In nucleotides, the CDR3 is TGTGCCAGCAGCTTAGCCAGCGGGAGCGTTAATGAGCAGTTCTTC.

This clone was counted between two and nine times. V gene TRBV4-2 combines with J gene TRBJ1-4; D is possibly TRBD1 (6 bases). Trimming removed 6 bases at V and 2 bases at J, with 22 bases between. Germline V CDR1 and CDR2: LGHNA, YNFKEQ. The CDR3 has 18 residues. The CDR3 bases are TGTGCCAGCAGTTCCGAGGGCGGGGGCTGGCTTACTAATGAAAAACTGTTTTTT. Its translation is CASSSEGGGWLTNEKLFF.

J is TRBJ1-2 and V is TRBV18; TRBD1 might be the D (5 bases). V lost 4 bases and J 7 bases, leaving 16 bases between the germline ends. Per germline, CDR1 KGHSH and CDR2 LQKENI. The CDR3 runs 14 residues. CDR3 in DNA: TGTGCCAGCTCACGGGACGAGCTCCCCCCTGGCTACACCTTC. Its protein product is CASSRDELPPGYTF.

This clone was picked up a small number of times. The genes are TRBV30 and TRBJ1-5; the D gene is possibly TRBD1 (6 bases). Looked up from germline, CDR1 is GTSNPN and CDR2 is SVGIG (reference sequence). Trimming left V 2 bases short and J 7 bases short, with 12 bases between. The CDR3 has 13 amino acids. The CDR3 protein is CAWSTQGGQPQHF. CDR3 nucleotides: TGTGCCTGGAGTACACAGGGCGGGCAGCCCCAGCATTTT.